Listed below are T cell receptor beta chains from one sample, sequenced in a study of T cell repertoires in cytomegalovirus infection. TCRdb re-called the reads with MiXCR, one entry per CDR3 protein. The data hold roughly 860,000 distinct CDR3 sequences, with 32% observed a single time. Their target antigens are unknown. The sequencing used cultured CD8+ T cells from PBMCs, collected from culture after CMV antigen stimulation. The receptor set was obtained from a human donor in good health (CMV status not recorded). Some clones in this sample may be carry-over from other donors' samples. The CDR3 runs from the conserved cysteine through the conserved F or W.

len	v_gene	j_gene	CDR3aa
14	TRBV6-1	TRBJ1-2	CASRPRGDRGGYTF
16	TRBV7-6	TRBJ2-1	CASSYYRDSSGREQFF
14	TRBV7-9	TRBJ1-4	CASSQTGFDEKLFF
14	TRBV6-5	TRBJ2-7	CASNPGQALYEQYF
14	TRBV6-5	TRBJ2-6	CASSYSLDLNVLTF
17	TRBV7-6	TRBJ2-2	CASSLGTSGGATGELFF
14	TRBV27	TRBJ1-1	CASSLSIGGGEAFF
15	TRBV19	TRBJ2-5	CASRGTGHGRETQYF
17	TRBV3-1	TRBJ2-2	CASSQRTSGANTGELFF
15	TRBV2	TRBJ2-3	CAKTERGGLEDTQYF
14	TRBV9	TRBJ2-2	CSSTPGTNTGELFF
13	TRBV12-5	TRBJ1-2	CASGYGTDYGYTF
14	TRBV3-1	TRBJ2-7	CASSQVSHTNEQYF
17	TRBV7-9	TRBJ2-2	CASSLWPQGSDTGELFF
18	TRBV6-1	TRBJ1-6	CASSESAAGTSYNSPLHF
15	TRBV28	TRBJ1-1	CASSPDRIMNTEAFF
13	TRBV27	TRBJ1-4	CASSLFRDEKLFF
16	TRBV19	TRBJ2-3	CASTPAGTEGTDTQYF
15	TRBV7-6	TRBJ1-2	CASSLGRGLNYGYTF
14	TRBV15	TRBJ2-1	CATSRILAVNEQFF
17	TRBV6-2/TRBV6-3	TRBJ2-3	CASNSGLAGTSTDTQYF